The source of this T cell receptor beta chain is a study of cytomegalovirus exposure and HLA in healthy donors. General study findings and limits: Upon later analysis, HLA-associated TCR beta chains proved more clonally expanded than other, equally common chains. There were several of the most significant clusters that appeared linked to common viral pathogens in a later analysis.

A multiplex PCR was run with 60 Vbeta primers and 13 Jbeta primers. TCRdb's copy holds only in-frame clones and misses some; the assay was immunoSEQ multiplex PCR. The ten top clones account for about 6%, within a sample of roughly 200,000 clones. Germline assignment: CDR1 MNHNY and CDR2 SVGAGI (reference sequence). With 0 bases clipped from V and 5 bases from J, the junction kept 7 bases outside the gene matches. The CDR3 sequence is 16 residues long. To note about this clone: Its antigen is unknown.

This sequence was found in a young man in good health and CMV-seronegative. The chain is built from TRBV6-6 and TRBJ2-3; 8 positions match TRBD1. Input material: PBMCs. DNA for the CDR3: TGTGCCAGCAGTTACTCGTACAGGGGGAAGGGAGATACGCAGTATTTT. It yields the protein CASSYSYRGKGDTQYF.